The 15 T cell receptor beta chains below come from one sample, sequenced in a study of blood T cell repertoires in COVID-19. Clones were sequenced by immunoSEQ multiplex PCR, and TCRdb holds only the in-frame ones, with some missing. This table holds some 130,000 clones, 90% found once. The sample comprised peripheral blood. Receptors originate from a man in his forties or fifties with active COVID-19.

V usage is TRBV5-1 and J usage is TRBJ2-5; the D gene is possibly TRBD2 (5 bases). The V gene's germline CDR1 is SGHRS and CDR2 YFSETQ. The CDR3 has 13 amino acids. V dropped 4 bases and J dropped 2 bases, with 9 bases sitting between them. The CDR3 bases are TGCGCCAGCAGCCCGAGGACTCAAGAGACCCAGTACTTC. It yields the protein CASSPRTQETQYF.

The V and J genes are TRBV5-6 and TRBJ1-1, with unresolved D. There are 13 residues in the CDR3. Deletions cut 2 bases from V and 0 bases from J, with 5 bases between. Germline V lookup: CDR1 SGHDT, CDR2 YYEEEE. The chain's CDR3 is CASSFRMNTEAFF. The CDR3 nucleotides read TGTGCCAGCAGCTTCCGTATGAACACTGAAGCTTTCTTT.

The rearrangement uses TRBV9 and TRBJ1-6; the D is unclear. From germline, CDR1 is SGDLS and CDR2 YYNGEE. V dropped 0 bases and J dropped 10 bases, with 11 bases sitting between them. This CDR3 contains 14 residues. The CDR3 sequence: CASSVGLRESPLHF. The CDR3 DNA is TGTGCCAGCAGCGTAGGCCTTCGGGAGTCACCCCTCCACTTT.

V and J are TRBV9 and TRBJ1-3, with a possible D match to TRBD1 (5 bases). The CDR3 covers 15 residues. Germline-derived CDR1 and CDR2 are SGDLS and YYNGEE. Trimming stripped 2 bases from V and 0 bases from J, with 9 bases between. This CDR3 reads CASSVVGGSGNTIYF. CDR3 coding DNA: TGTGCCAGCAGCGTCGTCGGGGGCTCTGGAAACACCATATATTTT.

The V and J genes are TRBV5-5 and TRBJ2-1; 8 positions match TRBD2. Germline CDR1 reads SGHKS; CDR2 reads YYEKEE (reference sequence). There are 16 residues in the CDR3. J was trimmed by 0 bases and V by 4 bases; bases with no gene match: 6. The CDR3 is CASSPITSGSYNEQFF. The DNA of the CDR3 is TGTGCCAGCAGCCCTATCACTAGCGGCTCCTACAATGAGCAGTTCTTC.

V and J are TRBV5-6 and TRBJ1-5, with 9 bases that match TRBD1. Germline V gene sequence: CDR1 SGHDT, CDR2 YYEEEE. CDR3 length: 15 residues. J lost 6 bases, V lost 4 bases, and 8 bases had no gene match. DNA for the CDR3: TGTGCCAGCAGCGGACAACAGGGGGCTGTTCAGCCCCAGCATTTT. It encodes CASSGQQGAVQPQHF.

The chain recombines TRBV6-5 with TRBJ1-4, with D perhaps matching TRBD1 (6 bases). CDR1 MNHEY and CDR2 SVGAGI come from the germline V gene. This CDR3 region has 16 residues. V was clipped by 2 bases and J by 6 bases, with 16 bases between them. CDR3 nucleotide sequence: TGTGCCAGCAGTTACGCCCCACAGGGTGAGTATGAAAAACTGTTTTTT. This translates into CASSYAPQGEYEKLFF.

This clone was seen a single time. The chain carries TRBV15 and TRBJ2-3, with TRBD1 matching 8 bases. Germline V gives CDR1 LNHNV, CDR2 YYDKDF (reference sequence). This CDR3 is 19 amino acids long. V was clipped by 0 bases and J by 3 bases; unmatched bases: 14. CDR3: CATSRDYGLTGALTDTQYF. The CDR3 nucleotides are TGTGCCACCAGCAGAGACTACGGCTTGACAGGGGCCTTGACAGATACGCAGTATTTT.

The CDR3 nucleotides read TGTGCCAGCAGTTACGATACAGGGGGCGTCTATGGCTACACCTTC. It specifies CASSYDTGGVYGYTF. This chain uses TRBV6-5 with TRBJ1-2, with TRBD1 matching over 9 bases. With V trimmed by 2 bases and J by 4 bases, 5 bases remained unmatched. Germline V lookup: CDR1 MNHEY, CDR2 SVGAGI. This CDR3 contains 15 residues.

The V gene is TRBV6-5, the J gene TRBJ1-6, with 12 bases lining up with TRBD1. The CDR3 totals 15 residues. CDR1 and CDR2 (germline): MNHEY, SVGAGI. Germline trimming cut 6 bases from V and 9 bases from J; bases unmatched to any gene: 6. CDR3 sequence reads: CASSPGTGGGSPLHF. The CDR3 bases are TGTGCCAGCAGCCCCGGGACAGGGGGCGGTTCACCCCTCCACTTT.

This clone was seen once. V gene TRBV3-1 (or the pseudogene TRBV3-2) combines with J gene TRBJ1-1; D call uncertain. The CDR3 spans 13 residues. Per the germline V gene, CDR1 is LGHDT and CDR2 is YNNKEL (reference sequence). The ends were cut back, 3 bases at V and 2 bases at J, with 7 bases in the middle. CDR3 protein: CASSHTANTEAFF. The CDR3 bases are TGTGCCAGCAGCCATACAGCAAACACTGAAGCTTTCTTT.

The rearrangement joins TRBV7-9 to TRBJ1-2; maybe TRBD1 (5 bases). This CDR3 comprises 17 residues. Germline lookup yields CDR1 SEHNR and CDR2 FQNEAQ (reference sequence). Trimming stripped 5 bases from V and 5 bases from J, with 24 bases between. The CDR3: CASSPGGGSRPAYGYTF. CDR3 bases: TGTGCCAGCAGCCCCGGGGGGGGATCCCGGCCGGCGTATGGCTACACCTTC.

The CDR3 loop reads CASSLLPRGQDEAFF. The CDR3, as DNA: TGTGCCAGCAGCTTACTTCCCAGGGGGCAGGATGAAGCTTTCTTT. This chain links TRBV7-2 with TRBJ1-1; 8 bases line up with TRBD1. V lost 2 bases, J lost 7 bases, and 9 bases stayed unmatched. The CDR3 is made up of 15 amino acids. Germline lookup yields CDR1 SGHTA and CDR2 FQGNSA.

The chain couples TRBV19 to TRBJ1-4; the match to TRBD1 covers 8 bases. Unmatched junction bases numbered 11, after V lost 9 bases and J lost 8 bases. Germline CDR1 LNHDA, CDR2 SQIVND (reference sequence). CDR3 size: 14 residues. The CDR3 DNA sequence: TGTGCCAGCCGCGGACAGGGTGGGTGGGAAAAACTGTTTTTT. This codes for CASRGQGGWEKLFF.

This clone has just one count. The genes are TRBV5-8 and TRBJ2-6, with D possibly being TRBD1 (6 bases). Germline loops: CDR1 SGHTS, CDR2 YDEGEE. The CDR3 extends over 17 amino acids. V gave up 3 bases and J gave up 0 bases, with 13 bases separating them. The CDR3 DNA reads as TGTGCCAGCAGCTCGGGACACCTCGTCTCTGGGGCCAACGTCCTGACTTTC. This encodes CASSSGHLVSGANVLTF.